The 20 T cell receptor beta chains below all came from one sample that was sequenced in a study of monozygotic twins with cystic fibrosis. The table came from immunoSEQ multiplex PCR; TCRdb's copy has only in-frame clones and leaves some out. The sample holds around 15,000 clones, 80% to 90% seen once. Sequenced material: blood. The receptors were sampled from a boy aged 10-17 years with cystic fibrosis.

This rearrangement joins TRBV7-2 to TRBJ2-1; TRBD2 matches at 11 bases. The CDR3 extends over 15 amino acids. V trimming: 1 base; J trimming: 5 bases; junction bases outside the gene matches: 1. Per the germline V gene, CDR1 is SGHTA and CDR2 is FQGNSA. Here the CDR3 reads CASSLGLAGNNEQFF. CDR3 DNA: TGTGCCAGCAGCTTAGGACTAGCGGGGAACAATGAGCAGTTCTTC.

V gene TRBV9 combines with J gene TRBJ1-4; 8 bases align to TRBD1. This CDR3 comprises 15 residues. The V segment lost 2 bases and the J segment 3 bases; nucleotides outside the gene matches: 3. Germline loops: CDR1 SGDLS, CDR2 YYNGEE. The CDR3 nucleotides are TGTGCCAGCAGCGTCACAGGGGGAGCTAATGAAAAACTGTTTTTT. This codes for CASSVTGGANEKLFF.

The count of this clone is one. The chain joins TRBV5-1 to TRBJ2-1, with TRBD1 identical over 9 bases. CDR1 and CDR2 (germline): SGHRS, YFSETQ. V shed 4 bases and J 6 bases; nucleotides not matched to a gene: 11. The CDR3 contains 16 residues. The CDR3 sequence is CASSQGQGLKSNEQFF. CDR3 sequence (DNA): TGCGCCAGCAGCCAAGGACAGGGGCTAAAGTCCAATGAGCAGTTCTTC. Looking up the rest from reference TRBV5-1 and TRBJ2-1 gives the full variable domain: KAGVTQTPRYLIKTRGQQVTLSCSPISGHRSVSWYQQTPGQGLQFLFEYFSETQRNKGNFPGRFSGRQFSNSRSEMNVSTLELGDSALYLCASSQGQGLKSNEQFFGPGTRLTVL.

The rearrangement uses TRBV7-9 and TRBJ2-7; no firm D call. Between the trimmed V and J ends, which lost 5 bases and 5 bases, there was a span of 16 bases. This CDR3 has 14 residues. Germline loops: CDR1 SEHNR, CDR2 FQNEAQ (reference sequence). The CDR3 here is CASSAPPPGHEQYF. The CDR3 region has the DNA TGTGCCAGCAGCGCTCCTCCCCCGGGCCACGAGCAGTACTTC.

J is TRBJ2-1 and V is TRBV11-3, with TRBD1 as a possible D gene (5 bases). This CDR3 contains 13 residues. Germline V CDR1 and CDR2: SGHNT, YENEEA. V gave up 4 bases and J gave up 8 bases, with 12 bases separating them. CDR3 residues: CASSSAGFDEQFF. In DNA form, the CDR3 reads TGTGCCAGCAGCTCCGCAGGGTTCGATGAGCAGTTCTTC.

The chain combines TRBV2 with TRBJ2-1, with no clear D. The CDR3 length is 13 residues. V lost 3 bases and J lost 0, with 3 bases in between. Per the germline V gene, CDR1 is SNHLY and CDR2 is FYNNEI. The CDR3 coding sequence is TGTGCCAGCAGTGACAGCTCCTACAATGAGCAGTTCTTC. Amino acid sequence: CASSDSSYNEQFF.

The J gene is TRBJ2-1, the V gene TRBV9, with 11 bases fitting TRBD1. CDR1 and CDR2 (germline): SGDLS, YYNGEE. V was clipped by 0 bases and J by 2 bases; unmatched bases: 7. This CDR3 contains 18 residues. Written as DNA, the CDR3 is TGTGCCAGCAGCGTAGGAGGGACAGGGGGTCACCCCTACAATGAGCAGTTCTTC. Translating it yields CASSVGGTGGHPYNEQFF.

The chain links TRBV6-5 to TRBJ2-5; 9 bases map to TRBD2. The assigned J gene may be wrong: the sequence end matches TRBJ2-7 better. Germline CDR1 reads MNHEY; CDR2 reads SVGAGI. The CDR3 consists of 14 residues. The CDR3 loop reads CASSYSTSGYEQYF. CDR3 nucleotides: TGTGCCAGCAGTTACTCGACTAGCGGCTACGAGCAGTACTTC.

V is TRBV5-1 and J is TRBJ1-1; 9 nucleotides agree with TRBD1. CDR1 and CDR2 from the germline V gene are SGHRS and YFSETQ. The CDR3 totals 15 residues. V was pared by 4 bases and J by 3 bases, with 7 bases of the junction left unmatched. CDR3 sequence (DNA): TGCGCCAGCAGCGGGGACAGGGTAAGGGACACTGAAGCTTTCTTT. It specifies CASSGDRVRDTEAFF.

The chain has TRBV18 and TRBJ2-5; possible D gene TRBD2, 5 bases. Trimming left V 6 bases short and J 4 bases short, with 21 bases between. Germline assignment: CDR1 KGHSH and CDR2 LQKENI. The CDR3 totals 16 residues. The CDR3 DNA reads as TGTGCCAGCTCCCCTACAGCCGGGATCAAGGGAGAGACCCAGTACTTC. This sequence encodes CASSPTAGIKGETQYF.

This clone showed up just once. The chain carries TRBV7-8 and TRBJ1-2; D gene uncertain. The CDR3 totals 17 residues. V lost 0 bases and J lost 6, with 20 bases in between. Germline assignment: CDR1 SGHVS and CDR2 FQNEAQ. CDR3 sequence: CASSLAAEDFFTDGYTF. The CDR3 region has the DNA TGTGCCAGCAGCTTAGCGGCCGAGGACTTTTTTACCGATGGCTACACCTTC.

V gene TRBV7-9 combines with J gene TRBJ2-1, with a possible D match to TRBD2 (6 bases). Germline V CDR1 and CDR2: SEHNR, FQNEAQ (reference sequence). V lost 0 bases, J lost 0 bases, and 18 bases lay in between. CDR3 length: 19 residues. CDR3 DNA sequence: TGTGCCAGCAGCTTAGCGGGGGGACGTCAAGGAGTCTCCTACAATGAGCAGTTCTTC. This codes for CASSLAGGRQGVSYNEQFF.

CDR3 sequence reads: CASSEEDNPLIGYTF. Written as DNA, the CDR3 is TGTGCCAGCAGCGAGGAAGACAACCCCCTGATCGGCTACACCTTC. The rearrangement joins TRBV9 to TRBJ1-2; D not resolved. Germline V gene lookup returns CDR1 SGDLS and CDR2 YYNGEE. V lost 3 bases and J lost 8, with 20 bases in between. CDR3 length: 15 amino acids.

This sequence joins TRBV7-9 and TRBJ2-1; TRBD2 agrees at 9 bases. CDR1 and CDR2 (germline): SEHNR, FQNEAQ (reference sequence). J gave up 5 bases and V 5 bases, and 13 bases lay outside the gene matches. CDR3 size: 17 residues. The CDR3 spells CASSPSGIGKGDNEQFF. The CDR3 coding sequence is TGTGCCAGCAGCCCTAGCGGGATCGGTAAGGGCGACAATGAGCAGTTCTTC.

V is TRBV10-2 and J is TRBJ2-5; 10 nucleotides line up with TRBD2. The end of the DNA is better explained by TRBJ2-7, so the J call may be wrong. From germline, CDR1 is WSHSY and CDR2 SAAADI. The CDR3 extends over 15 amino acids. The CDR3 region is CASSEGGLAGDEQYF. Written as DNA, the CDR3 is TGCGCCAGCAGTGAGGGGGGTCTAGCGGGAGACGAGCAGTACTTC.

The chain couples TRBV27 to TRBJ2-7, with D perhaps TRBD2 (5 bases). The length of the CDR3 is 16 residues. Deletions cut 2 bases from V and 3 bases from J, with 17 bases between. The germline gives CDR1 MNHEY, CDR2 SMNVEV (reference sequence). The CDR3 here is CASSLMSWSGVYEQYF. CDR3 DNA: TGTGCCAGCAGTTTAATGTCCTGGTCCGGGGTCTACGAGCAGTACTTC.

The chain employs TRBV19 and TRBJ1-1; no firm D call. The CDR3 spans 12 residues. V lost 1 base to trimming and J lost 2 bases, with 2 bases between them. CDR1 and CDR2 from the germline V gene are LNHDA and SQIVND (reference sequence). The CDR3 coding sequence is TGTGCCAGTAGTATAGGAAACACTGAAGCTTTCTTT. Amino acids: CASSIGNTEAFF.

The rearrangement uses TRBV9 and TRBJ2-3, with unresolved D. The CDR3 runs to 13 residues. Trimming took 2 bases from V and 5 from J, leaving 9 bases between them. CDR1 is SGDLS and CDR2 is YYNGEE in the germline V gene. CDR3 DNA: TGTGCCAGCAGCGTCAACAGTCAAGATACGCAGTATTTT. It is translated as CASSVNSQDTQYF.

The chain couples TRBV29-1 to TRBJ2-3; tentatively, D is TRBD1 or TRBD2 (5 bases each). This CDR3 is built from 15 residues. V gave up 1 base and J gave up 0 bases, with 11 bases separating them. Germline assignment: CDR1 SQVTM and CDR2 ANQGSEA. The CDR3 region has the DNA TGCAGCGTTGAAGTCGGGGACGAGAGCACAGATACGCAGTATTTT. This codes for CSVEVGDESTDTQYF.

The genes are TRBV27 and TRBJ2-1; 11 bases map to TRBD2. This CDR3 spans 15 amino acids. Germline CDR1 reads MNHEY; CDR2 reads SMNVEV (reference sequence). With V trimmed by 5 bases and J by 6 bases, 6 bases remained unmatched. The chain's CDR3 is CASSPIAGGPNEQFF. CDR3 DNA sequence: TGTGCCAGCAGTCCTATAGCGGGAGGGCCCAATGAGCAGTTCTTC.